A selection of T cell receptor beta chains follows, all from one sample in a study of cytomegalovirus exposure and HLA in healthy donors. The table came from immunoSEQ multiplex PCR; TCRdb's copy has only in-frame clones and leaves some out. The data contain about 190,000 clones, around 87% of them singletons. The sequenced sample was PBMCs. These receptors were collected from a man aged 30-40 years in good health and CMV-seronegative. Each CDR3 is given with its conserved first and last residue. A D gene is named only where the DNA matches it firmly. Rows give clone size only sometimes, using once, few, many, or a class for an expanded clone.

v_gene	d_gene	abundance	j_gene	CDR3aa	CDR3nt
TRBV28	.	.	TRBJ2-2	CASSFSGGTGELFF	TGTGCCAGCAGTTTTTCCGGGGGCACCGGGGAGCTGTTTTTT
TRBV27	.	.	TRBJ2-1	CASSTRLVSEQFF	TGTGCCAGCAGTACCCGACTAGTGTCTGAGCAGTTCTTC
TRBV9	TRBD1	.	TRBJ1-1	CASSQSPGTGLFEAFF	TGTGCCAGCAGCCAAAGCCCCGGGACAGGCCTTTTTGAAGCTTTCTTT
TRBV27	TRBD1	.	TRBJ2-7	CASSLSLGTGVPYEQYF	TGTGCCAGCAGTTTATCTTTAGGGACAGGGGTCCCCTACGAGCAGTACTTC
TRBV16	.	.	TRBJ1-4	CASRPGLLNEKLFF	TGTGCCAGTCGGCCGGGACTTTTGAATGAAAAACTGTTTTTT
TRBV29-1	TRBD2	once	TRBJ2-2	CSVEGLAGVLPGELFF	TGCAGCGTTGAGGGACTAGCGGGAGTTCTTCCCGGGGAGCTGTTTTTT
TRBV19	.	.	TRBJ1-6	CASSGAISSYNSPLHF	TGTGCCAGTAGTGGGGCGATCAGCTCCTATAATTCACCCCTCCACTTT
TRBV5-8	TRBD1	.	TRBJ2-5	CASSQGQPGETQYF	TGTGCCAGCAGCCAGGGACAGCCGGGAGAGACCCAGTACTTC
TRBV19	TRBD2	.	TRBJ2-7	CASTLSGGVYEQYF	TGTGCCAGTACCTTGTCCGGGGGGGTCTACGAGCAGTACTTC
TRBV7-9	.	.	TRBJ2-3	CASSLLSPIPHTQYF	TGTGCCAGCAGCCTGTTGAGCCCCATCCCTCATACGCAGTATTTT
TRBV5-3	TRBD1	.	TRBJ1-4	CARSLRQGEKLFF	TGTGCCAGAAGCTTGAGACAGGGGGAAAAACTGTTTTTT
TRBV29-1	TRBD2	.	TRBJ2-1	CSVGGLPLAGDEQFF	TGCAGCGTCGGAGGACTTCCTCTAGCGGGAGATGAGCAGTTCTTC
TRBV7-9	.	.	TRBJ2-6	CASSLGGSGANVLTF	TGTGCCAGCAGCTTAGGAGGCTCTGGGGCCAACGTCCTGACTTTC
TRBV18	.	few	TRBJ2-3	CASSPRPPQRSTDTQYF	TGTGCCAGCTCACCTCGCCCTCCACAGCGGAGCACAGATACGCAGTATTTT
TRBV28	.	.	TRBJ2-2	CASSARIGGGELFF	TGTGCCAGCAGCGCAAGAATAGGGGGAGGGGAGCTGTTTTTT
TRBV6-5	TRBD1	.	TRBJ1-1	CASSYVQGVNTEAFF	TGTGCCAGCAGTTACGTACAGGGGGTAAACACTGAAGCTTTCTTT
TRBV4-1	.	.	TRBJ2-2	CASSRTVRGTGELFF	TGCGCCAGCAGTCGAACCGTCCGGGGCACCGGGGAGCTGTTTTTT
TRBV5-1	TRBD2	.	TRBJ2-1	CASSSSGTTMNEQFF	TGCGCCAGCAGCTCCTCCGGGACTACCATGAATGAGCAGTTCTTC